This T cell receptor beta chain was recorded in a study of blood T cell repertoires in COVID-19. Study overall: Specimens from acute and convalescent COVID-19 originated in the United States, Italy and Spain. T cells, B-cell-depleted T cells, or PBMCs provided the cDNA or gDNA that served as material.

In the original workflow: How many nucleated cells were present was estimated from reference gene primer amplification. Profiled with immunoSEQ multiplex PCR; TCRdb holds only in-frame clones, not every one. Clonal size and the V and J genes are those of that table, whereas D and trimming came from the DNA. Here the sample spans about 68,000 clones, 86% being singletons. V shed 3 bases, J shed 10 bases, and the junction held 6 bases outside the gene matches. Germline V gene sequence: CDR1 SGDLS, CDR2 YYNGEE. This CDR3 has 13 residues. Material for sequencing was peripheral blood. The genes are TRBV9 and TRBJ2-1; TRBD1 matches at 8 bases. The receptor was isolated from a man between 45 and 60 years old with acute or convalescent COVID-19. The CDR3 is CASSAGQAGEQFF. The CDR3 DNA sequence: TGTGCCAGCAGCGCGGGACAGGCCGGAGAGCAGTTCTTC.